Shown below are 32 T cell receptor beta chains from a single sample sequenced in a study of patients and donors after allogeneic stem cell transplantation. From the RT-PCR reads, TCRdb called clonotypes with MiXCR, one entry per CDR3 protein. This table holds around 150,000 distinct CDR3 sequences, about 40% found once. Sequencing was carried out using blood, either unsorted or a sorted T cell fraction (not recorded which). All receptors derive from a human donor who was either an allogeneic HSCT recipient or a stem cell or donor lymphocyte infusion donor (not recorded which). It is not recorded whose cells these are; they may come from a transplant donor.

The V and J genes are TRBV4-2 and TRBJ2-7; 11 bases are a match to TRBD2. V dropped 1 base and J dropped 6; count of bases not matched to a gene: 2. Germline V gene sequence: CDR1 LGHNA, CDR2 YNFKEQ. The CDR3 extends over 14 amino acids. The chain's CDR3 is CASSQVGLAGEQYF. DNA of the CDR3: TGTGCCAGCAGCCAAGTCGGACTAGCGGGCGAGCAGTACTTC.

The chain couples TRBV9 to TRBJ2-7; 8 bases fit TRBD1. J gave up 5 bases and V 0 bases, and 7 bases lay outside the gene matches. This CDR3 region has 15 residues. Germline values: CDR1 SGDLS, CDR2 YYNGEE. CDR3 sequence (DNA): TGTGCCAGCAGCGTAGGTGGCAGGGGGCCCGACGAGCAGTACTTC. This sequence encodes CASSVGGRGPDEQYF.

The V call is TRBV6-5, the J call TRBJ1-1; the D gene is possibly TRBD1 (6 bases). V dropped 4 bases and J dropped 4 bases, with 16 bases sitting between them. This CDR3 comprises 15 residues. Germline-derived CDR1 and CDR2 are MNHEY and SVGAGI. The CDR3 here is CASSSPGGPRTEAFF. In nucleotides, the CDR3 is TGTGCCAGCAGTTCCCCTGGGGGGCCCCGCACTGAAGCTTTCTTT.

This chain joins TRBV9 and TRBJ1-5; D unresolved. V gave up 6 bases and J gave up 7 bases, with 20 bases separating them. The length of the CDR3 is 15 residues. The germline V gene has CDR1 SGDLS and CDR2 YYNGEE. The CDR3 nucleotides read TGTGCCAGCAACTTTTGGCCAAGGCCCCGGCAGCCCCAGCATTTT. Encoded protein: CASNFWPRPRQPQHF.

The V gene is TRBV10-3, the J gene TRBJ2-7; the D gene is possibly TRBD1 (5 bases). The CDR3 contains 13 residues. Germline V gives CDR1 ENHRY, CDR2 SYGVKD. V was clipped by 2 bases and J by 3 bases, with 8 bases between them. The DNA for the CDR3 is TGTGCCATCAGTGAGAAGGGGATCTACGAGCAGTACTTC. Translated: CAISEKGIYEQYF.

This clonotype showed up just a few times. Written as DNA, the CDR3 is TGTGCCAGCAGTCTAGGACAGCCCTACGAGCAGTACGTC. It translates to CASSLGQPYEQYV. V is TRBV6-2 or TRBV6-3 and J is TRBJ2-7, with D perhaps matching TRBD1 (6 bases). Trimming shortened V by 5 bases and J by 2 bases, and 10 bases separated the two germline ends. This CDR3 has 13 residues. The germline CDR1 and CDR2 sequences are MNHEY and SVGEGT.

V and J are TRBV4-1 and TRBJ1-2; 8 nucleotides align to TRBD1. This CDR3 contains 16 residues. CDR1 is MGHRA, CDR2 YSYEKL, per germline. The V segment lost 0 bases and the J segment 4 bases; nucleotides outside the gene matches: 7. CDR3: CASSQDPRGQSYGYTF. CDR3 DNA sequence: TGCGCCAGCAGCCAAGACCCCAGGGGGCAAAGCTATGGCTACACCTTC.

This clonotype has only one observation. The chain combines TRBV9 with TRBJ2-5; D is undetermined. The CDR3 has 14 residues. Germline V gives CDR1 SGDLS, CDR2 YYNGEE. The V gene lost 0 bases and the J gene lost 3 bases, with 9 bases spanning the gap. The CDR3 DNA reads TGTGCCAGCAGCGTAGACGGCAGAAAAGAGACCCAGTACTTC. Amino acids: CASSVDGRKETQYF. The full variable domain, rest sourced from reference TRBV9 and TRBJ2-5, is DSGVTQTPKHLITATGQRVTLRCSPRSGDLSVYWYQQSLDQGLQFLIQYYNGEERAKGNILERFSAQQFPDLHSELNLSSLELGDSALYFCASSVDGRKETQYFGPGTRLLVL.

This sequence joins TRBV20-1 and TRBJ2-7; TRBD2 might be the D (5 bases). CDR3 length: 14 amino acids. Trimming took off 0 bases at V and 5 bases at J, with 14 bases between the two ends. CDR1 DFQATT and CDR2 SNEGSKA come from the germline V gene (reference sequence). The CDR3 here is CSAREMGAPDEQYV. As DNA, the CDR3 is TGCAGTGCTAGAGAGATGGGAGCACCTGACGAGCAGTACGTC.

J is TRBJ2-7 and V is TRBV5-1; unclear D gene. The V gene lost 0 bases and the J gene lost 5 bases, with 9 bases spanning the gap. Germline CDR1 reads SGHRS; CDR2 reads YFSETQ. The CDR3 has 13 residues. CDR3 loop: CASSLGVPNEQYF. DNA of the CDR3: TGCGCCAGCAGCTTGGGGGTCCCAAACGAGCAGTACTTC.

This chain links TRBV11-2 with TRBJ1-1; D is unclear. V was pared by 5 bases and J by 1 base, with 8 bases between. Germline CDR1 SGHAT, CDR2 FQNNGV. This CDR3 is built from 13 residues. The CDR3 here is CASSGWGNTEAFF. The DNA of the CDR3 is TGTGCCAGCAGCGGATGGGGGAACACTGAAGCTTTCTTT. Looking up the rest from reference TRBV11-2 and TRBJ1-1 gives the full variable domain: EAGVAQSPRYKIIEKRQSVAFWCNPISGHATLYWYQQILGQGPKLLIQFQNNGVVDDSQLPKDRFSAERLKGVDSTLKIQPAKLEDSAVYLCASSGWGNTEAFFGQGTRLTVV.

The chain joins TRBV9 to TRBJ1-2; no firm D call. V lost 0 bases to trimming and J lost 3 bases, with 21 bases between them. Germline V lookup: CDR1 SGDLS, CDR2 YYNGEE. The CDR3 totals 18 residues. CDR3 residues: CASSVGPGPPRGDYGYTF. CDR3 DNA sequence: TGTGCCAGCAGCGTAGGTCCCGGCCCTCCACGGGGAGACTATGGCTACACCTTC.

This clonotype was counted a few times. The V gene is TRBV29-1, the J gene TRBJ1-2, with 7 nucleotides matching TRBD1. The V segment lost 1 base and the J segment 4 bases; nucleotides outside the gene matches: 3. Germline CDR1 is SQVTM and CDR2 is ANQGSEA. CDR3 length equals 13 residues. CDR3: CSVEGQGLYGYTF. The CDR3 DNA reads as TGCAGCGTTGAAGGACAGGGCCTCTATGGCTACACCTTC.

This sequence joins TRBV6-1 and TRBJ1-4, with 8 nucleotides matching TRBD1. The CDR3 runs to 15 residues. The germline CDR1 and CDR2 sequences are MNHNS and SASEGT. J lost 5 bases, V lost 5 bases, and 7 bases had no gene match. This CDR3 reads CASSIRQGTNEKLFF. As DNA, the CDR3 is TGTGCCAGCAGTATTCGACAGGGGACGAATGAAAAACTGTTTTTT.

The chain has TRBV9 and TRBJ2-4; D gene ambiguous. The CDR3 totals 16 residues. Germline V gene data show CDR1 as SGDLS and CDR2 as YYNGEE. Trimming cost V 0 bases and J 0 bases, with 10 bases left between them. Here the CDR3 reads CASSVGADIAKNIQYF. The CDR3 nucleotides are TGTGCCAGCAGCGTAGGGGCAGATATAGCCAAAAACATTCAGTACTTC.

The chain is built from TRBV12-3 or TRBV12-4 and TRBJ2-1; TRBD1 matches at 10 bases. The V and J ends lost 8 bases and 4 bases, in that order; junction bases with no gene match: 5. This CDR3 has 14 residues. For the CDR3, the DNA is TGTGCCAGCTCCCGGGACAGGGGATACAATGAGCAGTTCTTC. Its protein product is CASSRDRGYNEQFF.

The V gene is TRBV20-1, the J gene TRBJ1-5; TRBD1 matches at 8 bases. Germline V gene data show CDR1 as DFQATT and CDR2 as SNEGSKA (reference sequence). This CDR3 has 18 amino acids. With 1 base clipped from V and 0 bases from J, the junction kept 11 bases outside the gene matches. The CDR3 loop is CSARGVTGALYSNQPQHF. The CDR3 DNA sequence: TGCAGTGCTAGAGGTGTGACAGGGGCCCTATATAGCAATCAGCCCCAGCATTTT.

The rearrangement uses TRBV27 and TRBJ1-1; 7 bases agree with TRBD1. V lost 3 bases and J lost 0; bases outside the gene matches: 13. This CDR3 comprises 18 residues. CDR1 is MNHEY, CDR2 SMNVEV, per germline (reference sequence). CDR3 loop: CASSLVTTGLGMNTEAFF. In DNA form, the CDR3 reads TGTGCCAGCAGTTTGGTGACGACAGGGCTCGGGATGAACACTGAAGCTTTCTTT.

This clonotype showed up just a few times. The J gene is TRBJ1-2, the V gene TRBV21-1. TRBV21-1 counts as a pseudogene. The CDR3 has 11 residues. CDR3 protein: CATTTAGGYTF. The CDR3 DNA is TGTGCCACCACCACGGCGGGTGGCTACACCTTC.

The rearrangement joins TRBV12-3 or TRBV12-4 to TRBJ1-6, with D perhaps matching TRBD1 (6 bases). V lost 6 bases and J lost 7, with 22 bases in between. The CDR3 runs 17 residues. The CDR3 nucleotides are TGTGCCAGCAGCTTCTTCGGGGCAGGGGTGTGGAATTCACCCCTCCACTTT. Residues: CASSFFGAGVWNSPLHF.

This clonotype was picked up a small number of times. V gene TRBV5-1 combines with J gene TRBJ1-6; the D is unclear. Germline CDR1 reads SGHRS; CDR2 reads YFSETQ. The CDR3 runs 16 residues. V lost 0 bases to trimming and J lost 6 bases, with 13 bases between them. The CDR3 sequence is CASSLAAVLGNSPLHF. The DNA of the CDR3 is TGCGCCAGCAGCTTGGCGGCAGTCTTGGGTAATTCACCCCTCCACTTT. Full variable domain (rest looked up from reference TRBV5-1 and TRBJ1-6): KAGVTQTPRYLIKTRGQQVTLSCSPISGHRSVSWYQQTPGQGLQFLFEYFSETQRNKGNFPGRFSGRQFSNSRSEMNVSTLELGDSALYLCASSLAAVLGNSPLHFGNGTRLTVT.

This clonotype was detected once. The J gene is TRBJ2-2, the V gene TRBV7-2, with 7 positions matching TRBD2. The CDR3 spans 17 residues. The J segment lost 5 bases and the V segment lost 2 bases, leaving 11 bases of the junction unmatched. Germline V gene lookup returns CDR1 SGHTA and CDR2 FQGNSA. The CDR3 region has the DNA TGTGCCAGCAGCTTACAAGCGGGGATAATCCCTACCGGGGAGCTGTTTTTT. Its protein is CASSLQAGIIPTGELFF.

J is TRBJ1-1 and V is TRBV15; D gene uncertain. CDR3 length: 15 residues. Germline CDR1 and CDR2: LNHNV and YYDKDF (reference sequence). V was shortened by 0 bases and J by 5 bases, with 13 bases between the two germline ends. In DNA form, the CDR3 reads TGTGCCACCAGCAGAGACTCTCCTGGGATAACTGAAGCTTTCTTT. Protein sequence: CATSRDSPGITEAFF.

The chain employs TRBV7-2 and TRBJ2-3; a possible D gene is TRBD2 (7 bases). Germline values: CDR1 SGHTA, CDR2 FQGNSA. Trimming stripped 1 base from V and 6 bases from J, with 14 bases between. The CDR3 sequence is 15 residues long. This CDR3 is CASSLVPGGEDTQYF. The CDR3 DNA reads as TGTGCCAGCAGCTTAGTCCCGGGGGGCGAGGATACGCAGTATTTT. Complete variable domain (other parts from reference TRBV7-2 and TRBJ2-3): GAGVSQSPSNKVTEKGKDVELRCDPISGHTALYWYRQSLGQGLEFLIYFQGNSAPDKSGLPSDRFSAERTGGSVSTLTIQRTQQEDSAVYLCASSLVPGGEDTQYFGPGTRLTVL.

Of note for this clonotype: Since the CDR3 does not end with the conserved phenylalanine or tryptophan, this likely comes from a read error. DNA for the CDR3: TGCAGCGTTGTAGAGGATAGCTCCTACAATGAGCAGTTCTCC. This gives the protein CSVVEDSSYNEQFS. The chain joins TRBV29-1 to TRBJ2-1; D not resolved. The V and J ends lost 4 bases and 0 bases respectively, with 10 bases between them. In germline, CDR1 is SQVTM, CDR2 ANQGSEA. This CDR3 is 14 amino acids long.

This chain joins TRBV27 and TRBJ1-6, with TRBD1 matching 7 bases. The CDR3 consists of 15 residues. V trimming: 5 bases; J trimming: 6 bases; junction bases outside the gene matches: 7. From germline, CDR1 is MNHEY and CDR2 SMNVEV (reference sequence). CDR3 DNA sequence: TGTGCCAGCAGTCGTACAGGGGCCGTTAATTCACCCCTCCACTTT. Amino acids: CASSRTGAVNSPLHF.

This clonotype occurred once. The chain uses TRBV27 and TRBJ2-1; D possibly corresponds to TRBD2 (5 bases). Looked up from germline, CDR1 is MNHEY and CDR2 is SMNVEV (reference sequence). Between the trimmed V and J ends, which lost 3 bases and 7 bases, there was a span of 10 bases. The CDR3 runs 13 residues. The CDR3 region has the DNA TGTGCCAGCAGTTTCTCTAGCTGGAATGAGCAGTTCTTC. Amino acid sequence: CASSFSSWNEQFF.

This clonotype was picked up a small number of times. The rearrangement joins TRBV4-2 to TRBJ2-1; tentative D call: TRBD2 (5 bases). CDR1 and CDR2 from the germline V gene are LGHNA and YNFKEQ. With 0 bases removed from V and 2 bases from J, the gap between germline ends came to 14 bases. The CDR3 contains 17 residues. As DNA, the CDR3 is TGTGCCAGCAGCCAAGAGGCGGGCGGAACAGCCTACAATGAGCAGTTCTTC. It codes for CASSQEAGGTAYNEQFF.

The V gene is TRBV20-1, the J gene TRBJ1-5; no clear D gene. Trimming took 3 bases from V and 0 from J, leaving 6 bases between them. The CDR3 sequence is 13 residues long. The germline CDR1 and CDR2 sequences are DFQATT and SNEGSKA (reference sequence). CDR3 coding DNA: TGCAGTGCTAGTCAAGGTAGCAATCAGCCCCAGCATTTT. Translated, it gives CSASQGSNQPQHF.

This clonotype was counted only a few times. The genes are TRBV5-1 and TRBJ1-2; no firm D call. The CDR3 consists of 16 residues. The germline V gene has CDR1 SGHRS and CDR2 YFSETQ. V was trimmed by 2 bases and J by 0 bases, leaving 14 bases between them. The CDR3 DNA sequence: TGCGCCAGCAGCTTACCCCCGGCCAGTACTAACTATGGCTACACCTTC. Protein product: CASSLPPASTNYGYTF.

V gene TRBV13 combines with J gene TRBJ1-4, with D hard to call. The CDR3 has 17 amino acids. Trimming stripped 2 bases from V and 3 bases from J, with 16 bases between. Germline lookup yields CDR1 PRHDT and CDR2 FYEKMQ (reference sequence). CDR3 sequence reads: CASSLLREGLANEKLFF. In DNA form, the CDR3 reads TGTGCCAGCAGCTTATTGCGAGAAGGTTTAGCTAATGAAAAACTGTTTTTT.

This clonotype was counted a few times. The CDR3 nucleotides are TGTGCCAGCACCTTTGCGAGGGGAAATCAGCCCCAGCATTTT. Amino acids: CASTFARGNQPQHF. The genes are TRBV12-3 or TRBV12-4 and TRBJ1-5; the D gene is possibly TRBD1 (5 bases). This CDR3 comprises 14 residues. V lost 7 bases and J lost 4, with 14 bases in between.